This TCR beta chain was observed in a study of blood T cell repertoires in COVID-19. Across the whole study: Sites across the United States, Italy and Spain contributed samples from acute and convalescent COVID-19. The analysed material was cDNA or gDNA that came from T cells, B-cell-depleted T cells, or PBMCs.

Seattle patients were enrolled during active infection and followed longitudinally. In the study's own analysis: The authors estimated nucleated cell counts from reference gene primer amplification. Profiling relied on immunoSEQ multiplex PCR, and the TCRdb table lists in-frame clones only, not all of them. D and trimming come from the DNA, and the V and J calls and clone size come from that table. The sample has 250,000 to 350,000 clones, 88% seen once; the top ten hold around 11%. There are 16 residues in the CDR3. Trimming pared 0 bases from V and 1 base from J, leaving 9 bases between. Germline lookup yields CDR1 MNHEY and CDR2 SVGAGI.

The sequence derives from a woman in her twenties or thirties with COVID-19, enrolled during active disease. Specimen: peripheral blood. This chain joins TRBV6-5 and TRBJ2-2; possibly TRBD2 for D (5 bases). Written as DNA, the CDR3 is TGTGCCAGCAGTTACTCGGGCGGGCGGAACACCGGGGAGCTGTTTTTT. This encodes CASSYSGGRNTGELFF.